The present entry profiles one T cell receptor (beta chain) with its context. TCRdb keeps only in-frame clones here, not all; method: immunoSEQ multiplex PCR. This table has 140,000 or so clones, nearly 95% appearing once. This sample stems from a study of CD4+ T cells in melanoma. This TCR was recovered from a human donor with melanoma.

CDR3 DNA sequence: TGTGCCAGCAGCGTAAGGGCGAGCGGGGGTGCTGCGACAGATACGCAGTATTTT. This codes for CASSVRASGGAATDTQYF. The chain combines TRBV9 with TRBJ2-3; 8 positions match TRBD2. The trim removed 1 base at V and 3 bases at J, leaving 13 bases unmatched. The germline gives CDR1 SGDLS, CDR2 YYNGEE. The CDR3 is 18 amino acids.